The subject of this entry is one T cell receptor (beta chain). Method: immunoSEQ multiplex PCR; TCRdb's copy keeps in-frame clones and lacks some. The sample lists approximately 330,000 clones, 87% occurring once. This entry is derived from a study of blood T cell repertoires in COVID-19. Study in general: Italy, Spain and the United States were the sources of the convalescent and acute COVID-19 samples. PBMCs, B-cell-depleted T cells, or T cells were the source of the cDNA or gDNA that made up the material.

Germline V gene data show CDR1 as SGHTA and CDR2 as FQGNSA. This CDR3 is 15 amino acids long. Germline trimming cut 1 base from V and 3 bases from J; bases unmatched to any gene: 6. V usage is TRBV7-2 and J usage is TRBJ2-7; 7 bases line up with TRBD2. This receptor was obtained from a man aged 25 to 40 with COVID-19, enrolled during active disease. What was sequenced was peripheral blood. CDR3 sequence (DNA): TGTGCCAGCAGCTTAGACGGCGGGAGAGACTACGAGCAGTACTTC. This encodes CASSLDGGRDYEQYF. Drawing the rest from reference TRBV7-2 and TRBJ2-7, the complete variable domain is GAGVSQSPSNKVTEKGKDVELRCDPISGHTALYWYRQSLGQGLEFLIYFQGNSAPDKSGLPSDRFSAERTGGSVSTLTIQRTQQEDSAVYLCASSLDGGRDYEQYFGPGTRLTVT.